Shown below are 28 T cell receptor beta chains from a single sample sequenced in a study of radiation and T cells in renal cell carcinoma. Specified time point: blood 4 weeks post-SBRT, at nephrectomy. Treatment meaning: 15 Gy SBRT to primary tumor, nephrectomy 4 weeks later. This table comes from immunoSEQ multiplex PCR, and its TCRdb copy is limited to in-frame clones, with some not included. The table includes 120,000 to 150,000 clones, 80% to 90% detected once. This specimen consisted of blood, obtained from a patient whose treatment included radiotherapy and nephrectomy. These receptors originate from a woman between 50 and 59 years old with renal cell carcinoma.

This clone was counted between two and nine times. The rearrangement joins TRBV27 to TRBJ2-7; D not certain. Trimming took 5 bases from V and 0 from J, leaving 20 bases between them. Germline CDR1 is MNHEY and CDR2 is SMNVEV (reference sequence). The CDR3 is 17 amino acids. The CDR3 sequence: CASSPKASGLSSYEQYF. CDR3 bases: TGTGCCAGCAGTCCTAAAGCCAGTGGCCTGAGCTCCTACGAGCAGTACTTC.

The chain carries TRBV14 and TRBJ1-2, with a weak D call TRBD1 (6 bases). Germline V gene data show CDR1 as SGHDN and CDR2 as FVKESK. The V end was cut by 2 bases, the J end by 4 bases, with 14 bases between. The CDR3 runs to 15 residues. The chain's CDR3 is CASSQSGAGAYGYTF. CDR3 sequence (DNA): TGTGCCAGCAGCCAAAGCGGGGCAGGGGCCTATGGCTACACCTTC.

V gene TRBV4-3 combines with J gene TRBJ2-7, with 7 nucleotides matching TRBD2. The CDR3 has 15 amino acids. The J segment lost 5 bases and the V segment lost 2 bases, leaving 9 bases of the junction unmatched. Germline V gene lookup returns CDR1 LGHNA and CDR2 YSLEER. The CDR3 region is CASSQSASGPNEQYF. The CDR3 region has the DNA TGCGCCAGCAGCCAATCGGCTAGCGGACCCAACGAGCAGTACTTC.

DNA of the CDR3: TGCGCCAGCTGGGAGGGGCTCGGCCGTTCGGAGACCCAGTACTTC. Encoded protein: CASWEGLGRSETQYF. The rearrangement uses TRBV10-2 and TRBJ2-5; 7 nucleotides align to TRBD2. This CDR3 is built from 15 residues. The germline V gene encodes CDR1 WSHSY and CDR2 SAAADI. V lost 8 bases to trimming and J lost 5 bases; unmatched junction nucleotides: 14.

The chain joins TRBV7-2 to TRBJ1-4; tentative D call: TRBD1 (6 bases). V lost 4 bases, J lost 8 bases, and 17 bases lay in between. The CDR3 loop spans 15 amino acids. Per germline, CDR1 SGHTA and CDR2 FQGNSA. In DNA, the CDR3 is TGTGCCAGCAGCTCCGCGGACAGAAAAGGAGAAAAACTGTTTTTT. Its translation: CASSSADRKGEKLFF.

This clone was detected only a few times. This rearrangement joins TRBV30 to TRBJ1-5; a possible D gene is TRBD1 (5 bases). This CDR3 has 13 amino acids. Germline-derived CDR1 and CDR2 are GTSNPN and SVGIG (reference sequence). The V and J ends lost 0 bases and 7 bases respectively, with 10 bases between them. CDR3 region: CAWSVSGSQPQHF. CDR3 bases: TGTGCCTGGAGTGTCTCAGGGTCCCAGCCCCAGCATTTT.

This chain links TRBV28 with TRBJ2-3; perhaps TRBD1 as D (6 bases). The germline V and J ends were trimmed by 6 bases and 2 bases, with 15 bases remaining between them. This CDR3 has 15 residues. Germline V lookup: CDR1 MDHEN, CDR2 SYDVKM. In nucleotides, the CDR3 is TGTGCCAGCAGGGTAGACAGGATAATCACAGATACGCAGTATTTT. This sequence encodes CASRVDRIITDTQYF.

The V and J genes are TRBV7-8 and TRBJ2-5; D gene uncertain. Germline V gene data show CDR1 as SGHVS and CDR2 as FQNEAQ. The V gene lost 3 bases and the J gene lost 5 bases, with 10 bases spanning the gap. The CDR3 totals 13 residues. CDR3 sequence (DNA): TGTGCCAGCAGCTTGGGTAGCTACGAGACCCAGTACTTC. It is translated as CASSLGSYETQYF.

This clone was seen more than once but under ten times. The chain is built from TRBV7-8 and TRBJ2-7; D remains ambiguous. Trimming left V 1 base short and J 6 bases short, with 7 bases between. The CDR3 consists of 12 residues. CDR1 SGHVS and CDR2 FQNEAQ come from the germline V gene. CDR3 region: CASSLDRTEQYF. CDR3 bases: TGTGCCAGCAGCTTAGACAGAACCGAGCAGTACTTC. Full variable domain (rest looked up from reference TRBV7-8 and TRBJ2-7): GAGVSQSPRYKVAKRGQDVALRCDPISGHVSLFWYQQALGQGPEFLTYFQNEAQLDKSGLPSDRFFAERPEGSVSTLKIQRTQQEDSAVYLCASSLDRTEQYFGPGTRLTVT.

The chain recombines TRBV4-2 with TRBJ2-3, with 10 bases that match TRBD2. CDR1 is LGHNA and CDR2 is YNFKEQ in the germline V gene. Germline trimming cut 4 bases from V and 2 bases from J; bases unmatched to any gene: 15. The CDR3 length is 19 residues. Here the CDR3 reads CASSPSSLAGASLTDTQYF. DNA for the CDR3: TGTGCCAGCAGCCCATCCAGCCTAGCGGGAGCCTCACTCACAGATACGCAGTATTTT.

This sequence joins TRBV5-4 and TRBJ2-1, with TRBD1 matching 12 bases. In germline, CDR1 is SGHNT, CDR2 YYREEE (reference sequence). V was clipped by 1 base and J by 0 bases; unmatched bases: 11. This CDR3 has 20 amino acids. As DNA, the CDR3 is TGTGCCAGCAGCTTGACCGGGACAGGGGGCGGAAAAAGCTCCTACAATGAGCAGTTCTTC. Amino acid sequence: CASSLTGTGGGKSSYNEQFF.

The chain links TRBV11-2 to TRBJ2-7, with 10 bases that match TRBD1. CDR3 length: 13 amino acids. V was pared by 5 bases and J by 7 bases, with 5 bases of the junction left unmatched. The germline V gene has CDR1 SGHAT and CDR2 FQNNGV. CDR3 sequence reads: CASSPDRGWEQYF. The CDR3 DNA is TGTGCCAGCAGCCCGGACAGGGGGTGGGAGCAGTACTTC.

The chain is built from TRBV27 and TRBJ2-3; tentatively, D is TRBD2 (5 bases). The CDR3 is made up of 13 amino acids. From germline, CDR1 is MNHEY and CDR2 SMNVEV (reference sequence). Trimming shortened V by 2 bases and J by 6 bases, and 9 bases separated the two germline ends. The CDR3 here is CASSLNGVDTQYF. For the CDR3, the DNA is TGTGCCAGCAGTTTAAACGGGGTGGATACGCAGTATTTT.

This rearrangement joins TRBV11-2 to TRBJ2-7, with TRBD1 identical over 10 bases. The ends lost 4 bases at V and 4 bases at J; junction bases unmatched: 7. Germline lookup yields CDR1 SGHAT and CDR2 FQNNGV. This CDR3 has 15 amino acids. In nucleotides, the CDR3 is TGTGCCAGCAGCTCCCACACGGACAGGGGGTACGAGCAGTACTTC. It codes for CASSSHTDRGYEQYF.

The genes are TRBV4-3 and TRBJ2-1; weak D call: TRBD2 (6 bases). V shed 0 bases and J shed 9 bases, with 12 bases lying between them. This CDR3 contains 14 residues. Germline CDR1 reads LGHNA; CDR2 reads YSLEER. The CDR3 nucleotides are TGCGCCAGCAGCCAAGATTCCGGAGGGGCTGAGCAGTTCTTC. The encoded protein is CASSQDSGGAEQFF.

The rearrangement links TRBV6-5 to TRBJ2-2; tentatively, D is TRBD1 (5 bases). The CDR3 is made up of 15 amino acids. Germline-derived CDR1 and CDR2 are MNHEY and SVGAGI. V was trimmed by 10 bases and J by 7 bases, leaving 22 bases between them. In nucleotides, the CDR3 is TGTGCCACCGGATATGGGGCAGAAATCGGCGGGGAGCTGTTTTTT. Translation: CATGYGAEIGGELFF.

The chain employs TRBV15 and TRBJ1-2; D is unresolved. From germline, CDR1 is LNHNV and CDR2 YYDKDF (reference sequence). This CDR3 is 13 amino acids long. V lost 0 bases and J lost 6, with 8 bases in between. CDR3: CATSRDYRDGYTF. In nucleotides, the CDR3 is TGTGCCACCAGCAGAGATTACAGAGATGGCTACACCTTC.

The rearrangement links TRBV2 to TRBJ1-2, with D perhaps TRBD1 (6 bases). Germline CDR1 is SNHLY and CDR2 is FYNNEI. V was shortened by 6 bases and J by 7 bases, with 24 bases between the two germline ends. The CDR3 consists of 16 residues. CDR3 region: CASSNILLNRDGGYTF. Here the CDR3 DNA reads TGTGCCAGCAGCAATATCCTACTAAACAGGGATGGTGGCTACACCTTC. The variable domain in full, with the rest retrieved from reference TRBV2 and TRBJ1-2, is EPEVTQTPSHQVTQMGQEVILRCVPISNHLYFYWYRQILGQKVEFLVSFYNNEISEKSEIFDDQFSVERPDGSNFTLKIRSTKLEDSAMYFCASSNILLNRDGGYTFGSGTRLTVV.

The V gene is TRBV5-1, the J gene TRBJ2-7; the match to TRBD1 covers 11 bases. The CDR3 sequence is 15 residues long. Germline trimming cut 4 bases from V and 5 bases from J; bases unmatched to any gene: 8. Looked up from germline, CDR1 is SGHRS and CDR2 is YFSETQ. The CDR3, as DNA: TGCGCCAGCAGCACCCGGACAGGGGGCCAGAACGAGCAGTACTTC. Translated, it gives CASSTRTGGQNEQYF.

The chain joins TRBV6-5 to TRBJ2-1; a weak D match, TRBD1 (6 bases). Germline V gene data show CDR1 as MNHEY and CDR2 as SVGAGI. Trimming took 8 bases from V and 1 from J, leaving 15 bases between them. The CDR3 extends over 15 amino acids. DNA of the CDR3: TGTGCCAGCGCCCGAGGGGGTTCGTCCTACAATGAGCAGTTCTTC. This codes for CASARGGSSYNEQFF.

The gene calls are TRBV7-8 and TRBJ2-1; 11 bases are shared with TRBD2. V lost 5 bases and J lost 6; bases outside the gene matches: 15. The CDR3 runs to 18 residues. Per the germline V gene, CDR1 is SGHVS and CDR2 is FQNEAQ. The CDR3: CASSRQTSGSVPINEQFF. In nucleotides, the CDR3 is TGTGCCAGCAGCCGACAAACTAGCGGGAGCGTTCCTATCAATGAGCAGTTCTTC.

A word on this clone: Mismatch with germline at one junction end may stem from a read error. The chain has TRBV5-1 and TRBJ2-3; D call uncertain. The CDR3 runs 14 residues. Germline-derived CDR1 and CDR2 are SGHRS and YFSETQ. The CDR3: CASSLRGSTYTQYF. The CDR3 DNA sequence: TGCGCCAGCAGCCTACGCGGAAGCACATATACGCAGTATTTT.

CDR3 DNA sequence: TGTGCCAGCAGCTTATTTCGAGGACAAAATGAAAAACTGTTTTTT. Amino acid sequence: CASSLFRGQNEKLFF. J is TRBJ1-4 and V is TRBV7-2; possibly TRBD1 for D (5 bases). V lost 2 bases and J lost 5, with 12 bases in between. The CDR3 length is 15 residues. Germline loops: CDR1 SGHTA, CDR2 FQGNSA.

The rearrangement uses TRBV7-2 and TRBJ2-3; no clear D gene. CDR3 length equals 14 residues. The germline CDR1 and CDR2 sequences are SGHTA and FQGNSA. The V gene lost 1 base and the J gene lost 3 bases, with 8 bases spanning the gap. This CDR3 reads CASSLGYRTDTQYF. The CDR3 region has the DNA TGTGCCAGCAGCTTAGGATATAGGACAGATACGCAGTATTTT.

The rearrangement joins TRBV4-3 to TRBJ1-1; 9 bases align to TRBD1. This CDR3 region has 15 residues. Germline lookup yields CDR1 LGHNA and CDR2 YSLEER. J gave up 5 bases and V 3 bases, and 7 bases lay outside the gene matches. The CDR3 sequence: CASSQADRGWTEAFF. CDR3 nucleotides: TGCGCCAGCAGCCAGGCGGACAGGGGCTGGACTGAAGCTTTCTTT.

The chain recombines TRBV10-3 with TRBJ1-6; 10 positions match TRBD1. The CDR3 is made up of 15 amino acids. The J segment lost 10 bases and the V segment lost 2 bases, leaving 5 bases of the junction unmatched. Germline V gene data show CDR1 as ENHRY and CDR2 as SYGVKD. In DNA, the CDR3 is TGTGCCATCAGTGAGGGACAGGGGGTAGGGTCACCCCTCCACTTT. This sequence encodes CAISEGQGVGSPLHF.

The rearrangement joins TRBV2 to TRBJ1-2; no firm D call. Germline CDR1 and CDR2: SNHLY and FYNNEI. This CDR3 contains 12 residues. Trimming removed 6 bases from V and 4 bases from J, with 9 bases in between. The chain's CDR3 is CASRPQSYGYTF. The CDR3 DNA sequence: TGTGCCAGCAGACCCCAGAGCTATGGCTACACCTTC.

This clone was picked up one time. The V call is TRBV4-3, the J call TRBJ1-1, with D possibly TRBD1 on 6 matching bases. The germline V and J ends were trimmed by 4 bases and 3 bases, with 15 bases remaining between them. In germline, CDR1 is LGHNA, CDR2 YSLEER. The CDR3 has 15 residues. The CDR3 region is CASSRTRQADTEAFF. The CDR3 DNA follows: TGCGCCAGCAGCCGTACCCGACAGGCTGACACTGAAGCTTTCTTT.